This T cell receptor (beta chain) comes out of a study of blood T cell repertoires in COVID-19. This CDR3 contains 16 residues. Trimming stripped 4 bases from V and 5 bases from J, with 17 bases between. Germline-derived CDR1 and CDR2 are SGHVS and FNYEAQ. Source study methods: The assay estimated nucleated cells by amplifying reference gene primers. TCRdb's copy holds only in-frame clones and misses some; the assay was immunoSEQ multiplex PCR. For V, J and clone size, that table is used; D and trimming come from the DNA. Here the sample spans 140,000 or so clones, roughly 85% being singletons. This TCR derives from a man between 45 and 60 years old with acute or convalescent COVID-19. Material: peripheral blood. This chain connects TRBV7-6 to TRBJ2-2; D is perhaps TRBD2 (6 bases). Here the CDR3 reads CASSYPVEGGTGELFF. CDR3 coding DNA: TGTGCCAGCAGCTACCCGGTTGAGGGAGGAACCGGGGAGCTGTTTTTT.